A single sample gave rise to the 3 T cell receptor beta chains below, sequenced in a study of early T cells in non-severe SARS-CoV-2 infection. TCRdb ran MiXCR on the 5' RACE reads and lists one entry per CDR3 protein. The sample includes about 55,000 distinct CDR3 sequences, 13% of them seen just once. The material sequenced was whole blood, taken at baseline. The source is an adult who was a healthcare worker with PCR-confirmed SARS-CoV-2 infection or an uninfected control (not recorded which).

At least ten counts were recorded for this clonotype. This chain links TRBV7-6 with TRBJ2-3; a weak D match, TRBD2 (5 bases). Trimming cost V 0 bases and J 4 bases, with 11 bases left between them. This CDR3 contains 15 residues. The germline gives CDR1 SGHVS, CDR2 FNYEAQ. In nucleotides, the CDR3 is TGTGCCAGCAGCTTAGCGAGCCCAGCGGCAGATACGCAGTATTTT. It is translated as CASSLASPAADTQYF.

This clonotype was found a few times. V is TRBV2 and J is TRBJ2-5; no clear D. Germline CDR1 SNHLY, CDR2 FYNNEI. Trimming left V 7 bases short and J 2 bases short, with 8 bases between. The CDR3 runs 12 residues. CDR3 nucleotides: TGTGCCAGCATGGGCGTACAAGAGACCCAGTACTTC. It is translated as CASMGVQETQYF.

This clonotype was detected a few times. CDR3 nucleotide sequence: TGTGCCAGCAGTTTGATGGGGACAGGGGGCGTTCAGCCCCAGCATTTT. This encodes CASSLMGTGGVQPQHF. V and J are TRBV5-5 and TRBJ1-5; 12 nucleotides line up with TRBD1. Trimming took 5 bases from V and 6 from J; bases not matched to a gene: 9. CDR3 length: 16 amino acids. CDR1 and CDR2 from the germline V gene are SGHKS and YYEKEE (reference sequence).